The clone carrying this TCR beta chain ranks as medium-sized. Its antigen is unidentified. This CDR3 is also generated by other DNA sequences in the sample. The entry originates in a study of T cell repertoires in ileal Crohn's disease. Looking at the study overall: About half received postoperative treatment, roughly twelve with thiopurines and around 18 anti-TNF. Study-level findings and limits: Clonal expansions were more frequent in active smokers than non-smokers at surgery. High-frequency clones were more common in sorted CD8 than CD4 cells.

Produced via immunoSEQ multiplex PCR; TCRdb's table is partial and in-frame only. Of approximately 13,000 clones in the sample, approximately 80% were seen once. Time point defined: inflamed ileum from the surgical specimen. The TCR comes from an adult with Crohn's disease. The material sequenced was ileal tissue.

CDR3 residues: CASSPSGTNYGYTF. CDR3 sequence (DNA): TGTGCCAGCAGCCCCTCGGGGACTAACTATGGCTACACCTTC. The chain joins TRBV7-9 to TRBJ1-2; unclear D gene. V lost 5 bases to trimming and J lost 0 bases, with 10 bases between them. CDR3 length equals 14 residues. CDR1 and CDR2 from the germline V gene are SEHNR and FQNEAQ (reference sequence).